The present T cell receptor beta chain was sequenced within a study of cytomegalovirus exposure and HLA in healthy donors. Points from the study as a whole: About 87% or about 30% of the time was how often most TCR beta V segments were productive, according to an earlier analysis.

For this clone: The antigen is not known.

Germline trimming cut 1 base from V and 2 bases from J; bases unmatched to any gene: 7. The CDR3 sequence is 17 residues long. From germline, CDR1 is SGHDT and CDR2 YYEEEE. 60 Vbeta and 13 Jbeta primers were used in PCR. Profiled with immunoSEQ multiplex PCR; TCRdb holds only in-frame clones, not every one. In the table there are fewer than 65,000 clones, approximately 73% of which are singletons. This sequence originates from a man between 45 and 60 years old in good health and CMV-seronegative. Input material: PBMCs. The rearrangement uses TRBV5-6 and TRBJ2-5; 11 positions match TRBD2. CDR3 region: CASSLLLAGGEQETQYF. CDR3 nucleotide sequence: TGTGCCAGCAGCTTGCTTCTAGCGGGGGGCGAGCAAGAGACCCAGTACTTC.